This TCR beta chain derives from a study of CD4+ T cells in melanoma. Study-wide points: Reportedly, melanoma neoantigen-specific CD4+ T cells showed varied differentiation states.

TCRdb keeps only in-frame clones here, not all; method: immunoSEQ multiplex PCR. The sample includes roughly 16,000 clones, around 76% of them seen just once. A word on this clone: Its target is unknown.

Trimming took 2 bases from V and 9 from J, leaving 15 bases between them. Germline V CDR1 and CDR2: SGHDT, YYEEEE. The CDR3 has 14 amino acids. The TCR originated in a human donor with melanoma. The chain combines TRBV5-6 with TRBJ2-1; D is possibly TRBD1 (5 bases). Sequencing was performed on cells from a culture (not recorded whether cultured in vitro). The CDR3 is CASSLGFGAVEQFF. The CDR3 coding sequence is TGTGCCAGCAGCTTAGGGTTTGGGGCGGTTGAGCAGTTCTTC.